This paragraph reports one T cell receptor (beta chain). What antigen it recognizes has not been identified. One base away there is no much larger clone; base qualities are not given. Library preparation used PCR. The listed sequencing device is Illumina HiSeq 2500. TCR library preparation used molecular barcoding, with unique molecular identifiers applied to normalize quantification of the TCRbeta repertoire. TCRdb redid the processing of the public reads, applying fastp at Q25 and MiXCR, and retained in-frame beta chains. Every CDR3 protein is listed once, alongside the most common genes and DNA of its rows. The sample has approximately 300,000 distinct CDR3 sequences on record, 7.5% to 9% of them singletons. The ten largest clones represent about 8.2% of the sample. The record originates from a study of T-cell reconstitution after alpha-beta-depleted transplantation in children (dated by TCRdb to the mid-2010s). Concerning the study at large: The study quantitatively tracked T-cell immune reconstitution after TCRalphabeta/CD19-depleted allogeneic hematopoietic cell transplantation in children using TCR repertoire profiling.

What the research found in general, with its limitations: Hyperexpanded clone frequencies declined over subsequent months; after one year, T-cell counts and TCRbeta diversity were mostly attributed to newly produced T cells. About two months after transplant, the apparently early recovery of alphabetaT-cell counts reportedly depended on just several hundred clones that had expanded rapidly and came from non-depleted graft cells. In some patients, the high TCRbeta diversity seen at day 60 was put down to recipient T cells and intrathymic progenitors that had survived conditioning.

The germline V gene (reference sequence) supplies CDR1 GTSNPN and CDR2 SVGIG. The CDR3, cysteine through phenylalanine, is 11 amino acids long. Only CDR3 DNA is held: 33 bases, read in frame from base 1. Trimming costs V 5 bases and J 5 bases, and their ends lie 9 bases apart. The sample's treatment or condition, from its label and the paper: allogeneic hematopoietic cell transplantation with graft depleted of TCRalphabeta T cells and CD19 B cells. The children who served as transplant recipients had been given grafts of TCRalphabeta/CD19-depleted allogeneic hematopoietic cells. The sample was peripheral blood, taken 360 days after TCRalphabeta/CD19-depleted stem cell transplant. This chain joins TRBV30 to TRBJ2-5; the D gene assignment is ambiguous. The TCR was taken from a female patient between 2 and 15 years old who had a stem cell transplant for Fanconi anemia, so the T cells may come from the graft donor. DNA sequence: TGTGCCTGGTCGGGTGGTGAGACCCAGTACTTC. This encodes CAWSGGETQYF.